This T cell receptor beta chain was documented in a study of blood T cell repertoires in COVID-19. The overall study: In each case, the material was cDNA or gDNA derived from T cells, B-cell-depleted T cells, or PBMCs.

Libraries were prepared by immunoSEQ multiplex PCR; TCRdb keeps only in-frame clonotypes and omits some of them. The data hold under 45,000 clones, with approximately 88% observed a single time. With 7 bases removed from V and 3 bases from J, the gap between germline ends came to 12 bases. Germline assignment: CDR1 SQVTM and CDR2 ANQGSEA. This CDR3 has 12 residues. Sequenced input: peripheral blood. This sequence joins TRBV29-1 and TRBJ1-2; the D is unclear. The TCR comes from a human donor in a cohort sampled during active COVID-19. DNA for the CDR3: TGCAGCGCCGCTCGTCGAGACTATGGCTACACCTTC. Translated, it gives CSAARRDYGYTF.